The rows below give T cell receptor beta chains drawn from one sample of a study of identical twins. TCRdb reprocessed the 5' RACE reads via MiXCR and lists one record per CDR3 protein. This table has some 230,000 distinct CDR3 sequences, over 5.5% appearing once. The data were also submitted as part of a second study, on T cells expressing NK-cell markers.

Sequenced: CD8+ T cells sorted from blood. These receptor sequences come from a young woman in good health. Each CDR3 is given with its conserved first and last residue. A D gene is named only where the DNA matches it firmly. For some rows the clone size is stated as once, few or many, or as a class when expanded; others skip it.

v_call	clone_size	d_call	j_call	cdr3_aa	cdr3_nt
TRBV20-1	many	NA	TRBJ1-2	CSARGHLGGYTF	TGCAGTGCTAGAGGTCACCTAGGGGGCTACACCTTC
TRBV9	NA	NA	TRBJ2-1	CASSPRFLSYNEQFF	TGTGCCAGCAGCCCTCGTTTCCTCTCCTACAATGAGCAGTTCTTC
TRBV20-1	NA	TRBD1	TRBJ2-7	CSARDKGAISNRQYF	TGCAGTGCTAGAGATAAGGGGGCCATTTCTAATCGGCAGTACTTC
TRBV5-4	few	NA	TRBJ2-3	CASSAKGIKDTQYF	TGTGCCAGCAGCGCCAAGGGGATCAAGGATACGCAGTATTTT
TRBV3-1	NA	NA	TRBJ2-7	CASSNRRPYEQYF	TGTGCCAGCAGCAACCGTCGTCCCTACGAGCAGTACTTC
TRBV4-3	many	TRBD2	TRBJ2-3	CASSQGGTSGDTQYF	TGCGCCAGCAGCCAGGGAGGGACTAGCGGAGATACGCAGTATTTT
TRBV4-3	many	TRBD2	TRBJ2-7	CASSQSAGGLSYEQYF	TGCGCCAGCAGCCAATCCGCGGGAGGTTTGTCCTACGAGCAGTACTTC
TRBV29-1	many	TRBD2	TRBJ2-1	CSVLADGQFF	TGCAGCGTACTAGCGGATGGGCAGTTCTTC
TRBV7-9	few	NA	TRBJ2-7	CASRAGTSYEQYF	TGTGCCAGCAGGGCCGGGACCAGCTACGAGCAGTACTTC
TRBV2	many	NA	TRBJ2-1	CASSRDPSLDEQFF	TGTGCCAGCAGCAGGGACCCGTCGCTCGATGAGCAGTTCTTC
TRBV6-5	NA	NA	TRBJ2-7	CASRGEVELNF	TGTGCCAGCAGAGGGGAAGTGGAGTTGAACTTC
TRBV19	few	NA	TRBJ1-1	CAIFRGNTEAFF	TGTGCCATATTCCGGGGGAACACTGAAGCTTTCTTT
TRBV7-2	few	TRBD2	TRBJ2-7	CASSLGLAETYEQYF	TGTGCCAGCAGCCTGGGACTAGCGGAAACCTACGAGCAGTACTTC
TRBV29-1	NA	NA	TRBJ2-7	CSVASLGLSTRGYEQYF	TGCAGCGTTGCTTCATTGGGACTGTCAACGAGGGGCTACGAGCAGTACTTC
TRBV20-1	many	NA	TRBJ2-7	CSAPQPLRPYEQYF	TGCAGTGCTCCGCAGCCCTTGAGGCCCTACGAGCAGTACTTC
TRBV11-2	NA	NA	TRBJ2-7	CASSLGDGGAYEQYF	TGTGCCAGCAGCTTAGGGGACGGAGGTGCCTACGAGCAGTACTTC
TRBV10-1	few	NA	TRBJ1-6	CASSEGDSNSPLHF	TGCGCCAGCAGTGAAGGAGACAGCAATTCACCCCTCCACTTT
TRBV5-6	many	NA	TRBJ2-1	CASSLVHRLSSYNEQFF	TGTGCCAGCAGCTTGGTCCATCGACTCAGCTCCTACAATGAGCAGTTCTTC
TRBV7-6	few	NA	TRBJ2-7	CASSSSDGSYEQYF	TGTGCCAGCAGCTCTTCGGACGGCTCCTACGAGCAGTACTTC
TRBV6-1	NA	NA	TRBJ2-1	CASSRAVLSYNEQFF	TGTGCCAGCAGTCGGGCAGTCCTTTCCTACAATGAGCAGTTCTTC
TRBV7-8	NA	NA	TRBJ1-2	CASSPSQDGYTF	TGTGCCAGCAGCCCCTCACAAGATGGCTACACCTTC
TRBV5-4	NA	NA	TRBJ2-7	CASSPPGESYEQYF	TGTGCCAGCAGCCCCCCAGGGGAGTCCTACGAGCAGTACTTC
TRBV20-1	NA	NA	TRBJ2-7	CSASLGGSEQYF	TGCAGTGCTTCCCTAGGGGGAAGCGAGCAGTACTTC
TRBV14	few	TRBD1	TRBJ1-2	CASSHWDRGPYGYTF	TGTGCCAGCAGCCATTGGGACAGGGGACCCTATGGCTACACCTTC
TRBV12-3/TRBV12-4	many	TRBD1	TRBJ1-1	CASTQIQGTNTEAFF	TGTGCCAGCACCCAAATACAGGGGACGAACACTGAAGCTTTCTTT
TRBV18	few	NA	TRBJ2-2	CASSPAGPPGELFF	TGTGCCAGCTCACCAGCGGGACCCCCGGGGGAGCTGTTTTTT
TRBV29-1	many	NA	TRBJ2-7	CSVEVGSSYEQYF	TGCAGCGTGGAAGTGGGCAGTTCCTACGAGCAGTACTTC
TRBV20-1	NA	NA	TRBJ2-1	CSADGGGEQFF	TGCAGTGCAGACGGCGGGGGCGAGCAGTTCTTC
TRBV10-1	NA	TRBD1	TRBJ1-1	CATSTGQGATEAFF	TGCGCCACTTCCACGGGACAGGGAGCAACTGAAGCTTTCTTT
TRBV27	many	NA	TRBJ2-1	CASSSSHRGKGYNEQFF	TGTGCCAGCAGTTCATCCCACCGTGGGAAGGGATACAATGAGCAGTTCTTC
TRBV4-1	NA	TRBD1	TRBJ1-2	CASSRGQSYGYTF	TGCGCCAGCAGCCGGGGACAGTCCTATGGCTACACCTTC
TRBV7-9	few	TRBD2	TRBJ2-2	CASSPPVSGSPGELFF	TGTGCCAGCAGCCCCCCTGTAAGCGGGAGCCCCGGGGAGCTGTTTTTT
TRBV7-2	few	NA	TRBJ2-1	CASSLVYRYSYNEQFF	TGTGCCAGCAGCTTAGTGTACAGGTACTCCTACAATGAGCAGTTCTTC
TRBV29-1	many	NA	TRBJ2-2	CSVDEGMNTGELFF	TGCAGCGTTGACGAGGGGATGAACACCGGGGAGCTGTTTTTT
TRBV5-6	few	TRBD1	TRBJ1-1	CASSFGQGAVEAFF	TGTGCCAGCAGCTTTGGACAGGGGGCTGTTGAAGCTTTCTTT
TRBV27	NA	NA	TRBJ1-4	CASSTSVGTNEKLFF	TGTGCCAGCAGTACATCTGTCGGAACTAATGAAAAACTGTTTTTT
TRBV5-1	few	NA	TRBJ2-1	CASRPGLGMGNEQFF	TGCGCCAGCAGACCGGGTCTGGGGATGGGAAATGAGCAGTTCTTC
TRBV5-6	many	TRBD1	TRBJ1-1	CASSSSQGPIMNTEAFF	TGTGCCAGCAGCTCCTCACAGGGGCCGATCATGAACACTGAAGCTTTCTTT
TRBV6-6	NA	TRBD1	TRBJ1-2	CASVTGLEGGYTF	TGTGCCAGCGTGACAGGGTTGGAAGGAGGCTACACCTTC
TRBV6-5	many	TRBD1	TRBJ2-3	CASSFGQATDTQYF	TGTGCCAGCAGTTTCGGACAGGCCACAGATACGCAGTATTTT
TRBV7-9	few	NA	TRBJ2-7	CASSSWAESSYEQYF	TGTGCCAGCAGTTCCTGGGCGGAGAGCTCCTACGAGCAGTACTTC
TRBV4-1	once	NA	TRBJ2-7	CASSHEGSYEQYF	TGCGCCAGCAGCCATGAAGGCTCCTACGAGCAGTACTTC